Reported below is one T cell receptor beta chain. Its specificity is unknown. Time point denoted: sample taken at primary tumor resection. Germline V lookup: CDR1 SGDLS, CDR2 YYNGEE. Trimming took 0 bases from V and 4 from J, leaving 3 bases between them. The CDR3 is 12 residues long. These data belong to a study of spatial heterogeneity in lung cancer. At the level of the study: Across the raw uncorrected reads, a unique TCR and UMI combination was observed, on average, more than ten times. General observations from the study: Tumor mutation counts were tracked by expanded intratumoral alpha and beta TCR counts. Tumor T-cell coverage was an estimated 7% or so for alpha and around 14% for beta chains.

TCRdb re-analysed the 5' RACE reads in MiXCR, keeping a single row per CDR3 protein. Among around 95,000 distinct CDR3 sequences listed, about 4.4% were seen once. The rearrangement uses TRBV9 and TRBJ2-3; D is unclear. The material was lung tumor tissue, obtained at surgery. This receptor was taken from a male donor with early-stage non-small cell lung cancer. CDR3 loop: CASSVGADTQYF. CDR3 DNA: TGTGCCAGCAGCGTAGGGGCAGATACGCAGTATTTT.